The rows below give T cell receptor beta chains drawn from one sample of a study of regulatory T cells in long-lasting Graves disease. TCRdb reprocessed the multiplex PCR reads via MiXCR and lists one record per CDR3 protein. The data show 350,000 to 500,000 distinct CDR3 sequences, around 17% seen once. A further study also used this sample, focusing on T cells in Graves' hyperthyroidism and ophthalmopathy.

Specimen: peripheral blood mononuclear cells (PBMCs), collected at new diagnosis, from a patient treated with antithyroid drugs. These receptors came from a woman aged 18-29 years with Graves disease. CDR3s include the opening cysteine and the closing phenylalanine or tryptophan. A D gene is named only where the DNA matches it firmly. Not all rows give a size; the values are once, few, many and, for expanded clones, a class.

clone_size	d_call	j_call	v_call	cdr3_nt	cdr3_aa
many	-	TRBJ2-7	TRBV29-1	TGCAGCGTTCGCAAATCTAGCGCGGAGTACGAGCAGTACTTC	CSVRKSSAEYEQYF
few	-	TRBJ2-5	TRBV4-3	TGCGCCAGCAGCCAAGTAATCCAAGAGACCCAGTACTTC	CASSQVIQETQYF
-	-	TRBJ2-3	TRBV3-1	TGTGCCAGCAGCCAACAGGGGGGGTGCGATACGCAGTATTTT	CASSQQGGCDTQYF
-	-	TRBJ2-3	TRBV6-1	TGTGCCAGCAGCCAAAACTCAGGGTATACGCAGTATTTT	CASSQNSGYTQYF
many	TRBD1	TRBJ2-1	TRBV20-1	TGCAGCGGACAGGGGGATTACAATGAGCAGTTCTTC	CSGQGDYNEQFF
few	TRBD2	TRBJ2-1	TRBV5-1	TGCGCCAGCAGCTTGGAAGTTAGCGGGAGGTACAATGAGCAGTTCTTC	CASSLEVSGRYNEQFF
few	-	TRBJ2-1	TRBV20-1	TGCAGTGCTAGTGACGTGGTTAGCTCCTACAATGAGCAGTTCTTC	CSASDVVSSYNEQFF
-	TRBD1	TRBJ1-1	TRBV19	TGTGCCAGTAGCGACCGCGGACAGGGAGCCACTGAAGCTTTCTTT	CASSDRGQGATEAFF
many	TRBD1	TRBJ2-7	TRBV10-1	TGCGCCAGCGGGACAGGGGCTTTGCAGTACTTC	CASGTGALQYF
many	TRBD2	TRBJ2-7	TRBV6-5	TGTGCCAGCAGTTACTCGGGACTAGCGGGAGTCTACGAGCAGTACTTC	CASSYSGLAGVYEQYF
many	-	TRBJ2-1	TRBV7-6	TGTGCCAGCAAGGGGACGGGGAATGAGCAGTTCTTC	CASKGTGNEQFF
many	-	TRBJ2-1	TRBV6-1	TGTGCCAGCAGGAAAGGGGGGCAGAATGAGCAGTTCTTC	CASRKGGQNEQFF
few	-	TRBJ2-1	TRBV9	TGTGCCAGCAGCGTTACAACGGGACTCAGGGTCGATGAGCAGTTCTTC	CASSVTTGLRVDEQFF
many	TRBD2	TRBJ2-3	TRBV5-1	TGCGCCAGCAGCTTGGTCCCTAGCGGGAGCCCAGATACGCAGTATTTT	CASSLVPSGSPDTQYF
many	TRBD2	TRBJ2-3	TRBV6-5	TGTGCCAGCAGTTACTATGGGGGAGGGACAGATACGCAGTATTTT	CASSYYGGGTDTQYF
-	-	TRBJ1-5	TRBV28	TGTGCCAGCAGCGGACCCCGCGCCGGGACACCCAGCAATCAGCCCCAGCATTTT	CASSGPRAGTPSNQPQHF